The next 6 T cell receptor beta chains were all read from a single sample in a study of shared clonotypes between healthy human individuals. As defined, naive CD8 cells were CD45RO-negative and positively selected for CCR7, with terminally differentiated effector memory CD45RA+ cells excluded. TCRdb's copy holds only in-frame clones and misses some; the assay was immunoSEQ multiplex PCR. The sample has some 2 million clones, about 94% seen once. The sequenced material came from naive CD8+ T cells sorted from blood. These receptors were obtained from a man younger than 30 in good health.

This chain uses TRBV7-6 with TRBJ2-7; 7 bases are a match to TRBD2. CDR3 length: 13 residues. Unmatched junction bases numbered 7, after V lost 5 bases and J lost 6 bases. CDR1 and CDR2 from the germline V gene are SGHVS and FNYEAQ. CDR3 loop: CASSLSGVGEQYF. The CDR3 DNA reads TGTGCCAGCAGCCTCAGCGGGGTGGGCGAGCAGTACTTC. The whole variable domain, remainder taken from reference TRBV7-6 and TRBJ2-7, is GAGVSQSPRYKVTKRGQDVALRCDPISGHVSLYWYRQALGQGPEFLTYFNYEAQQDKSGLPNDRFSAERPEGSISTLTIQRTEQRDSAMYRCASSLSGVGEQYFGPGTRLTVT.

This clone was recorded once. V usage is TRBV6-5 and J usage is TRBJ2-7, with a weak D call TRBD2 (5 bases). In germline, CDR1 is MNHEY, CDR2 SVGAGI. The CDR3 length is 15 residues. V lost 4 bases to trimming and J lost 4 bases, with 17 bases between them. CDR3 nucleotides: TGTGCCAGCAGTTCCTCCCCGGAGGACGGGTACGAGCAGTACTTC. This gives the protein CASSSSPEDGYEQYF.

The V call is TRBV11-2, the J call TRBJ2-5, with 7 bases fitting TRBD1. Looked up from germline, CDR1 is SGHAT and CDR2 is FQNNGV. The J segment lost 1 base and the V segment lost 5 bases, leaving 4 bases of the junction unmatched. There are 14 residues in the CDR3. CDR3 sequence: CASSRDSAQETQYF. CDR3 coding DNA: TGTGCCAGCAGCCGGGACAGCGCCCAAGAGACCCAGTACTTC. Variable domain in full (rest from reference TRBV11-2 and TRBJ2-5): EAGVAQSPRYKIIEKRQSVAFWCNPISGHATLYWYQQILGQGPKLLIQFQNNGVVDDSQLPKDRFSAERLKGVDSTLKIQPAKLEDSAVYLCASSRDSAQETQYFGPGTRLLVL.

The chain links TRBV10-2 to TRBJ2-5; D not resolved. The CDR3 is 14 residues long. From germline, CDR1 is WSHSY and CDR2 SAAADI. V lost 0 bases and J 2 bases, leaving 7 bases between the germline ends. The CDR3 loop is CASSESAGQETQYF. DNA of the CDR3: TGCGCCAGCAGTGAGTCGGCTGGACAAGAGACCCAGTACTTC.

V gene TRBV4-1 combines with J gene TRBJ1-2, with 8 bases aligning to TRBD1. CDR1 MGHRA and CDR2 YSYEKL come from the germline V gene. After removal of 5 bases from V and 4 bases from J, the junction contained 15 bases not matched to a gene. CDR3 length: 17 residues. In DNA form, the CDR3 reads TGCGCCAGCAGCGCCCACTCCGAGGGGACAGGCTCCTATGGCTACACCTTC. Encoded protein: CASSAHSEGTGSYGYTF.

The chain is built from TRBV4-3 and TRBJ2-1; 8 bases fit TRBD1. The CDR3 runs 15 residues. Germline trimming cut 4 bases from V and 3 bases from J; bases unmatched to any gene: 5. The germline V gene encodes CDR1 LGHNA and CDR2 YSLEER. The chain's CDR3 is CASSPLGQDYNEQFF. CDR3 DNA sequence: TGCGCCAGCAGCCCTCTGGGACAGGACTACAATGAGCAGTTCTTC.